This T cell receptor beta chain is from a study of tumor-infiltrating lymphocytes in primary liver carcinoma. Study as a whole: The study enrolled male and female patients aged 30 to 69 years.

Remarks on this clonotype: A much larger clone sits a single nucleotide away, making a read error possible.

Unsorted bulk tissue, about 20-32 mg of it, served as the source for co-extraction of RNA and DNA. Germline CDR1 and CDR2: SQVTM and ANQGSEA. CDR3 length: 13 amino acids. Trimming cost V 4 bases and J 7 bases; bases outside gene matches: 10. cDNA specific to TCR beta was made from 450 to 650 ng of total RNA, with a constant-region primer employed for priming. Three nested multiplex PCR rounds of slightly modified ARM-PCR generated TCR beta libraries. PCR rounds one and two used TRBV1-TRBV30 forward primers with a C-beta reverse primer for around 9 cycles each. MiXCR, applied by TCRdb to the multiplex PCR reads, yields one record per CDR3 protein. The sample yields more than 55,000 distinct CDR3 sequences, less than 75% seen once.

This chain uses TRBV29-1 with TRBJ2-7, with 7 bases identical to TRBD1. The source material was liver tumor tissue from sampling region 2. Subset reported: tumor region T2, inferior pole. This TCR derives from a man aged 35 to 55 with primary liver carcinoma and hepatitis B virus infection. Here the CDR3 DNA reads TGCAGCGTTGCCCCGACAGGGCTCCAAGAGCAGTACTTC. Its translation is CSVAPTGLQEQYF.